This TCR beta chain came from a study of CD8+ T cells in alopecia areata. In each case, RNA was isolated and then reverse transcribed into cDNA as the sequencing template. Sequenced by immunoSEQ multiplex PCR; TCRdb stores in-frame clones only, minus some. The sample includes 65,000 to 95,000 clones, roughly 51% of them seen just once. The CDR3 is 15 residues long. V dropped 3 bases and J dropped 2 bases, with 10 bases sitting between them. Germline-derived CDR1 and CDR2 are SGHTA and FQGTGA. PBMC-derived CD4+ and CD8+ T cells were sorted. The chain couples TRBV7-3 to TRBJ2-2; possible D gene TRBD2, 5 bases. The sequenced sample consisted of NKG2D-high CD8+ T cells sorted from blood. The receptor's source is a human donor with alopecia areata. The CDR3 is CASSLVGDNTGELFF. The DNA of the CDR3 is TGTGCCAGCAGCTTGGTGGGAGACAACACCGGGGAGCTGTTTTTT.